The 10 T cell receptor beta chains listed next were all sequenced from one sample in a study of T cells in women clearing cervical HPV infection. The table came from immunoSEQ multiplex PCR; TCRdb's copy has only in-frame clones and leaves some out. Here the sample table reports roughly 50,000 clones. Material for sequencing was blood buffy coat. The receptors come from a woman between 18 and 69 years old with a cervical HPV16 infection that either progressed to CIN3+ or cleared (not recorded which).

In the case of this clone: The read ends 3 residues shy of where the CDR3 ends; the end is completed using the germline J gene. The rearrangement joins TRBV6-1 to TRBJ2-1, with 11 bases lining up with TRBD2. With V trimmed by 1 base and J by 3 bases, 5 bases remained unmatched. The CDR3 sequence is 17 residues long. Germline V lookup: CDR1 MNHNS, CDR2 SASEGT. The CDR3 loop is CASSEGASGGLYNEQFF. The DNA read from the CDR3 is TGTGCCAGCAGTGAAGGGGCTAGCGGGGGGCTCTACAATGAG.

Concerning this clone: With the read ending 3 residues before the CDR3 end, the germline J gene is used to fill in that end. The chain links TRBV20-1 to TRBJ2-3; perhaps TRBD2 as D (6 bases). Per the germline V gene, CDR1 is DFQATT and CDR2 is SNEGSKA (reference sequence). This CDR3 has 13 residues. Between the trimmed V and J ends, which lost 6 bases and 1 base, there was a span of 11 bases. The covered CDR3 bases are TGCAGTGCCCAGTGGGGGGGCACAGATACG. Translation: CSAQWGGTDT. The whole CDR3 reads CSAQWGGTDTQYF.

In regard to this clone: The CDR3 extends 3 residues past the end of the read, so its final part is completed from the germline J gene. The J gene is TRBJ1-1, the V gene TRBV29-1, with 7 bases lining up with TRBD1. The CDR3 totals 15 residues. Per the germline V gene, CDR1 is SQVTM and CDR2 is ANQGSEA. CDR3 bases read: TGCAGCGTTGAAGATCAAAAGGGGGCGGAGGGGGAA. Translation gives CSVEDQKGAEGE. The entire CDR3 protein is CSVEDQKGAEGEAFF.

The CDR3 sequence: CASSLAGGTDTQYF. CDR3 bases read: TGTGCCAGCAGCTTAGCCGGGGGCACAGATACG. The V gene is TRBV7-2, the J gene TRBJ2-3; maybe TRBD2 (5 bases). The read is 3 residues too short to cover the CDR3 end, so that end is filled in from the germline J gene. V was clipped by 0 bases and J by 1 base, with 5 bases between them. Germline CDR1 and CDR2: SGHTA and FQGNSA. This CDR3 contains 14 residues.

With regard to this clone: The CDR3 goes on 3 residues after the read ends, and that part is filled in from the germline J gene. This chain links TRBV7-2 with TRBJ2-5, with TRBD2 as a possible D gene (7 bases). V dropped 5 bases and J dropped 4 bases, with 11 bases sitting between them. Germline V gene lookup returns CDR1 SGHTA and CDR2 FQGNSA. The CDR3 length is 13 residues. CDR3 protein: CASSPGGRETQYF. Partial CDR3 DNA: TGTGCCAGCAGCCCCGGGGGGCGAGAGACC.

As to this clone: Read coverage stops 3 residues before the CDR3 terminus; the germline J gene supplies the remainder. The V and J genes are TRBV29-1 and TRBJ2-4; 10 bases map to TRBD1. The CDR3 consists of 14 residues. Germline values: CDR1 SQVTM, CDR2 ANQGSEA. The CDR3 is CSANPTGGNYGQYF. The covered CDR3 bases are TGCAGCGCTAACCCGACAGGGGGCAACTATGGT.

With regard to this clone: The read finishes 3 residues shy of the CDR3 end, and the germline J gene is used to complete it. This chain connects TRBV19 to TRBJ2-5, with 9 bases identical to TRBD2. This CDR3 contains 19 residues. The junction had 18 bases not matched to a gene; V was cut back by 0 bases and J by 7 bases. CDR1 LNHDA and CDR2 SQIVND come from the germline V gene (reference sequence). CDR3 DNA (partial): TGTGCCAGTAGTATAGATGTGGGGGTTAGCGGGAGATCCCTCGCGACC. This gives the protein CASSIDVGVSGRSLAT. The whole CDR3 protein is CASSIDVGVSGRSLATQYF.

Comment on this clone: The CDR3 goes on 3 residues after the read ends, and that part is filled in from the germline J gene. The chain links TRBV6-1 to TRBJ2-7, with D tentatively TRBD1 (5 bases). This CDR3 is 15 amino acids long. The V gene's germline CDR1 is MNHNS and CDR2 SASEGT. Trimming removed 0 bases from V and 0 bases from J, with 9 bases in between. CDR3 protein: CASSEAVGASYEQYF. The DNA read from the CDR3 is TGTGCCAGCAGTGAAGCTGTAGGGGCCTCCTACGAG.

Of note for this clone: With the read ending 3 residues before the CDR3 end, the germline J gene is used to fill in that end. The rearrangement links TRBV11-3 to TRBJ2-4; maybe TRBD1 (6 bases). The V end was cut by 8 bases, the J end by 8 bases, with 16 bases between. CDR3 length: 13 amino acids. Germline V lookup: CDR1 SGHNT, CDR2 YENEEA. The DNA read from the CDR3 is TGTGCCAGCGGCGCTTCAGGGGCCTACATT. This encodes CASGASGAYI. The complete CDR3 protein is CASGASGAYIQYF.

The chain's CDR3 is CASSLVAGNYGYTF. The sequenced CDR3 bases are TGTGCCAGCAGCTTAGTGGCAGGGAACTATGGC. This chain connects TRBV7-2 to TRBJ1-2; D is perhaps TRBD1 (5 bases). The CDR3 end falls 3 residues outside the read, so it is completed with the germline J gene. Germline V CDR1 and CDR2: SGHTA, FQGNSA. The ends were cut back, 1 base at V and 2 bases at J, with 8 bases in the middle. This CDR3 region has 14 residues.